This TCR beta chain was identified during a study of blood T cell repertoires in COVID-19. About the research overall: Whether acute or convalescent, the COVID-19 samples came from the United States, Italy and Spain. The cDNA or gDNA used as material had been derived from T cells, B-cell-depleted T cells, or PBMCs.

This clone has only one observation. The Seattle site enrolled patients during active infection and followed them longitudinally. Germline-derived CDR1 and CDR2 are KGHSH and LQKENI. The V and J ends lost 5 bases and 6 bases respectively, with 11 bases between them. This CDR3 contains 13 residues. Per the original data handling: Reference gene primer amplification yielded estimated nucleated cell counts. Profiled with immunoSEQ multiplex PCR; TCRdb holds only in-frame clones, not every one. V, J and clone size derive from that table, while D and trimming were established from the DNA sequence. The sample has 100,000 to 150,000 clones, 85% to 90% seen once.

The sequence derives from a man in his sixties with COVID-19, enrolled during active disease. V is TRBV18 and J is TRBJ2-1; TRBD2 is a possible D gene (5 bases). Sequenced input: peripheral blood. As DNA, the CDR3 is TGTGCCAGCTCAAGCGGTCTCAGCAATGAGCAGTTCTTC. Its translation is CASSSGLSNEQFF. Based on the CDR3 plus reference TRBV18 and TRBJ2-1, the full variable domain is NAGVMQNPRHLVRRRGQEARLRCSPMKGHSHVYWYRQLPEEGLKFMVYLQKENIIDESGMPKERFSAEFPKEGPSILRIQQVVRGDSAAYFCASSSGLSNEQFFGPGTRLTVL.